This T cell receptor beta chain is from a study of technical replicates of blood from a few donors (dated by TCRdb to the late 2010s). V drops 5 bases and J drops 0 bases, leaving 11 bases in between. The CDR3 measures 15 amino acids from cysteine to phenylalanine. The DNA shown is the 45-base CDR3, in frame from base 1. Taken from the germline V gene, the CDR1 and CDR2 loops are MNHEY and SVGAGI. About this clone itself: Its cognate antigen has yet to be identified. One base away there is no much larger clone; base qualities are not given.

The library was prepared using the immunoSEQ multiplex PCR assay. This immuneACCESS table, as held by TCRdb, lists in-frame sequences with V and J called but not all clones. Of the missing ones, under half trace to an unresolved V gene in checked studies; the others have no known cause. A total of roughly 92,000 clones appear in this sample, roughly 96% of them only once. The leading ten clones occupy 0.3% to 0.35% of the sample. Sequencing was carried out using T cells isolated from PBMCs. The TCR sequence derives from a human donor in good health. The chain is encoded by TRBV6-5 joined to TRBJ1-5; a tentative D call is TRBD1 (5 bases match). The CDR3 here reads CASSVDSYSNQPQHF. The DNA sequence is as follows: TGTGCCAGCAGTGTCGACAGTTATAGCAATCAGCCCCAGCATTTT.